This is a list of T cell receptor beta chains from one sample in a study of blood T cell repertoires in COVID-19. Profiling relied on immunoSEQ multiplex PCR, and the TCRdb table lists in-frame clones only, not all of them. In the table there are roughly 250,000 clones, about 89% of which are singletons. Sample: PBMCs or T cells enriched from blood (not recorded which). Receptors were obtained from a woman aged 18-29 years who had recovered from COVID-19. Each CDR3 is given with its conserved first and last residue. D genes are given only for firm matches. Rows give clone size only sometimes, using once, few, many, or a class for an expanded clone.

clone_size d_call j_call v_call cdr3_nt cdr3_aa
- - TRBJ2-7 TRBV21-1 TGTGCCACCATTTACGAGCAGTACTTC CATIYEQYF
- - TRBJ1-3 TRBV23-1 TGCGCCAGCAGTACGGTAAACACCATATATTTT CASSTVNTIYF
- - TRBJ1-6 TRBV9 TGTGCCAGCAGCGAGACCTCCGGGGAGGACTCACCCCTCCACTTT CASSETSGEDSPLHF
- - TRBJ1-3 TRBV15 TGTGCCACCAGCAGAGAAGGGACACTCGGAAACACCATATATTTT CATSREGTLGNTIYF
- - TRBJ2-7 TRBV18 TGTGCCAGCTCACCACCCGGGACAAGGTCCTACGAGCAGTACTTC CASSPPGTRSYEQYF
- - TRBJ1-4 TRBV12-3/TRBV12-4 TGTGCCAGCAGTTTCGGGGAGGGCGAAAAACTGTTTTTT CASSFGEGEKLFF
- - TRBJ1-2 TRBV7-2 TGTGCCAGCAGCTTGGCCCCAGGGGACGGCTACACCTTC CASSLAPGDGYTF
once TRBD1 TRBJ1-5 TRBV5-8 TGTGCCAGCAGCAAGACAGGGACCGGTCAGCCCCAGCATTTT CASSKTGTGQPQHF
- TRBD2 TRBJ2-2 TRBV18 TGTGCCAGCTCACTACTGGACAGGTCCCGTACCGGGACTAGCGGGAGGAACACCGGGGAGCTGTTTTTT CASSLLDRSRTGTSGRNTGELFF
- TRBD2 TRBJ2-3 TRBV11-2 TGTGCCAGCAGCCTAGAGTGGCTAGCGGGAGGGTATACGCAGTATTTT CASSLEWLAGGYTQYF
once TRBD1 TRBJ1-5 TRBV29-1 TGCAGCGTTGGAGAACAGGGGGTGAAGCAGCATTTT CSVGEQGVKQHF
- TRBD1 TRBJ2-1 TRBV5-5 TGTGCCAGCAGCCCAGGGGGCAGCTCCTACAATGAGCAGTTCTTC CASSPGGSSYNEQFF
- - TRBJ1-1 TRBV20-1 TGCAGTGCTAGAGCCGACACTGAAGCTTTCTTT CSARADTEAFF
- - TRBJ1-1 TRBV19 TGTGCCAGTAGTTTGTACGGTGAAGCTTTCTTT CASSLYGEAFF
- - TRBJ1-5 TRBV19 TGTGCCAGTAACCTTGGTCACAGGAATCAGCCCCAGCATTTT CASNLGHRNQPQHF
- - TRBJ1-5 TRBV2 TGTGCCAGCAGGCAACAGGCTCCTAGCAATCAGCCCCAGCATTTT CASRQQAPSNQPQHF
- - TRBJ1-2 TRBV7-9 TGTGCCAGCAGCACCTCCTCTGGGGCGGATGGCTACACCTTC CASSTSSGADGYTF
- - TRBJ1-3 TRBV12-3/TRBV12-4 TGTGCCAGTTTATTCACAAGAGGAAACACCATATATTTT CASLFTRGNTIYF
- TRBD1 TRBJ1-2 TRBV19 TGTGCCAGTAGTGGGGCCGGGACAGACTATGGCTACACCTTC CASSGAGTDYGYTF
once - TRBJ2-1 TRBV21-1 TGTGCCAGCAGCAGATCAAGCGGGGATCCCTACAATGAGCAGTTCTTC CASSRSSGDPYNEQFF
- - TRBJ2-6 TRBV27 TGTGCCAGCAGTTCAGGGCCTGGGGCCAACGTCCTGACTTTC CASSSGPGANVLTF
- - TRBJ1-2 TRBV19 TGTGCCAGTAGTACCCAGGGACACCGGACAAGGGGCTACACCTTC CASSTQGHRTRGYTF
- - TRBJ2-5 TRBV5-1 TGCGCCAGCAGCTTGGACAGGGCCCAAGAGACCCAGTACTTC CASSLDRAQETQYF
- TRBD1 TRBJ1-3 TRBV19 TGTGCCAGTAGTGAGTTACAGGGGGCGTTGGACACCATATATTTT CASSELQGALDTIYF
- - TRBJ1-5 TRBV27 TGTGCCAGCAGGGAAAGATTAGCGGAGAATCAGCCCCAGCATTTT CASRERLAENQPQHF
- - TRBJ2-2 TRBV7-3 TGTGCCAGCAGCTTATGGGAGTCCGGGGAGCTGTTTTTT CASSLWESGELFF
few - TRBJ2-7 TRBV27 TGTGCCAGCAGTCCCTTAGCTGACCTCTCCTACGAGCAGTACTTC CASSPLADLSYEQYF
- - TRBJ1-6 TRBV28 TGTGCCAGCAGTTCTGCAGCACAGGGAGGGAAAAATTCACCCCTCCACTTT CASSSAAQGGKNSPLHF
- TRBD1 TRBJ1-5 TRBV5-1 TGCGCCAGCAGCTCAGGGGGCGGGGAGCCCCAGCATTTT CASSSGGGEPQHF
- - TRBJ1-2 TRBV28 TGTGCCAGCAAGAGCCGGACTCGGAATTACAATGGCTACACCTTC CASKSRTRNYNGYTF
- - TRBJ1-6 TRBV7-2 TGTGCCAGCAGCTTAGCCGGGGATGGTTCACCCCTCCACTTT CASSLAGDGSPLHF
- - TRBJ1-1 TRBV29-1 TGCAGCGTTGAAGGCGGGGGGGCGTATTCTGAAGCTTTCTTT CSVEGGGAYSEAFF
- TRBD1 TRBJ2-7 TRBV13 TGTGCCAGCAGCCGGGGACAGCTCGAGCAGTACTTC CASSRGQLEQYF
- - TRBJ1-2 TRBV28 TGTGCCAGCAGTTTGTGGGGGAGGACCTATGGCTACACCTTC CASSLWGRTYGYTF
once TRBD2 TRBJ2-2 TRBV6-4 TGTGCCAGCAGTGACGGGGACTACCCCAGCACCGGGGAGCTGTTTTTT CASSDGDYPSTGELFF
- - TRBJ1-5 TRBV2 TGTGCCAGCAGTGACAGGGTTGGCAATCAGCCCCAGCATTTT CASSDRVGNQPQHF
- - TRBJ1-1 TRBV12-5 TGTGCTAGTGGGCCCTTGTTGGCGGTGAGCTTT CASGPLLAVSF
- TRBD2 TRBJ2-7 TRBV5-1 TGCGCCAGCAGCACCAGCCCCTCGACTAGCGGAGATTCCTACGAGCAGTACTTC CASSTSPSTSGDSYEQYF
once TRBD2 TRBJ2-7 TRBV28 TGTGCCAGCACTCTGGGGGGGGAATGGTACGAGCAGTACTTC CASTLGGEWYEQYF